The 9 T cell receptor beta chains below all came from one sample that was sequenced in a study of cytomegalovirus exposure and HLA in healthy donors. Use of 60 Vbeta and 13 Jbeta primers characterized the PCR. Profiling relied on immunoSEQ multiplex PCR, and the TCRdb table lists in-frame clones only, not all of them. The table records 80,000 or so clones, roughly two thirds of them present only once. Source material: PBMCs. The origin of the receptors is a woman aged 45-60 years in good health and CMV-seropositive.

The CDR3 is CASSLDQNSPLHF. The CDR3 nucleotides read TGCGCCAGCAGCTTGGATCAGAACTCACCCCTCCACTTT. The V and J genes are TRBV5-1 and TRBJ1-6; D unclear. The CDR3 covers 13 residues. Trimming stripped 0 bases from V and 10 bases from J, with 8 bases between. The germline gives CDR1 SGHRS, CDR2 YFSETQ.

The rearrangement joins TRBV9 to TRBJ2-5; maybe TRBD1 (5 bases). Trimming shortened V by 0 bases and J by 1 base, and 7 bases separated the two germline ends. CDR3 length equals 14 residues. Per germline, CDR1 SGDLS and CDR2 YYNGEE. In DNA form, the CDR3 reads TGTGCCAGCAGCGTAGCGACAGTCCAAGAGACCCAGTACTTC. Its protein is CASSVATVQETQYF.

The genes are TRBV11-2 and TRBJ1-4, with 7 bases aligning to TRBD1. Per germline, CDR1 SGHAT and CDR2 FQNNGV. The CDR3 is 14 amino acids. V lost 5 bases and J lost 4; bases outside the gene matches: 4. CDR3 loop: CASSQDRNNEKLFF. The CDR3 DNA reads TGTGCCAGCAGCCAGGACAGGAATAATGAAAAACTGTTTTTT.

CDR3: CAIQEVALEAFF. The CDR3 bases are TGTGCCATCCAAGAGGTGGCCCTCGAAGCTTTCTTT. The rearrangement links TRBV28 to TRBJ1-1; D ambiguous. V lost 10 bases, J lost 8 bases, and 17 bases lay in between. The CDR3 totals 12 residues. Germline lookup yields CDR1 MDHEN and CDR2 SYDVKM.

The V and J genes are TRBV10-3 and TRBJ2-6; D perhaps matches TRBD2 (6 bases). The CDR3 has 16 residues. The germline V and J ends were trimmed by 2 bases and 0 bases, with 8 bases remaining between them. CDR1 is ENHRY, CDR2 SYGVKD, per germline. DNA of the CDR3: TGTGCCATCAGTGAGCGGCGGGACTCTGGGGCCAACGTCCTGACTTTC. This encodes CAISERRDSGANVLTF.

This clone was counted a single time. The chain is built from TRBV5-1 and TRBJ2-3; 9 bases line up with TRBD2. From germline, CDR1 is SGHRS and CDR2 YFSETQ. CDR3 length: 16 amino acids. J lost 6 bases, V lost 1 base, and 9 bases had no gene match. CDR3 DNA sequence: TGCGCCAGCAGCTTGTCCTTCGCGGGGGGGACTGATACGCAGTATTTT. This encodes CASSLSFAGGTDTQYF.

About this clone: Germline is not matched at one junction end, which may reflect a read error. The chain couples TRBV15 to TRBJ1-1, with TRBD1 as a possible D gene (5 bases). Germline V gene data show CDR1 as LNHNV and CDR2 as YYDKDF (reference sequence). This CDR3 region has 13 residues. The CDR3 reads CATSSRANTKAFF. The CDR3 nucleotides are TGTGCCACCAGCAGCAGGGCTAACACTAAAGCTTTCTTT.

The chain uses TRBV5-5 and TRBJ1-2; tentative D call: TRBD1 (5 bases). CDR1 and CDR2 (germline): SGHKS, YYEKEE (reference sequence). The V and J ends lost 1 base and 4 bases respectively, with 11 bases between them. The CDR3 totals 14 residues. Here the CDR3 reads CASSLSQTVYGYTF. Written as DNA, the CDR3 is TGTGCCAGCAGCTTGTCTCAGACAGTCTATGGCTACACCTTC. The variable domain in full, completed from reference TRBV5-5 and TRBJ1-2, reads DAGVTQSPTHLIKTRGQQVTLRCSPISGHKSVSWYQQVLGQGPQFIFQYYEKEERGRGNFPDRFSARQFPNYSSELNVNALLLGDSALYLCASSLSQTVYGYTFGSGTRLTVV.

In this sample, this clone turned up a few times. The chain has TRBV7-9 and TRBJ1-3, with 7 nucleotides matching TRBD1. V lost 5 bases and J lost 0; bases outside the gene matches: 10. The CDR3 spans 17 residues. Germline V gene lookup returns CDR1 SEHNR and CDR2 FQNEAQ (reference sequence). The DNA of the CDR3 is TGTGCCAGCAGCCCGCGACAGGGAAAACCCTCTGGAAACACCATATATTTT. Translating gives CASSPRQGKPSGNTIYF.